The 8 T cell receptor beta chains given below trace back to one sample, sequenced in a study of T cell changes during pregnancy in multiple sclerosis (dated by TCRdb to about 2019). Preparation of the library involved the immunoSEQ multiplex PCR assay. The source is immuneACCESS, and TCRdb retained only in-frame sequences with V and J called. Part of the clones is not carried over; for the studies checked, unresolved V genes explain less than half of this, and the remainder is unexplained. In this sample the table shows around 69,000 clones, roughly 91% of which occur a single time. Approximately 5.3% of the sample lies in the top ten. The sample here was CD8+ T cells from peripheral blood mononuclear cells, taken before pregnancy. These receptors were taken from a female donor with multiple sclerosis, enrolled in a pregnancy study.

The rearrangement joins TRBV5-4 to TRBJ1-1, with D perhaps matching TRBD1 (5 bases). The CDR3 is made up of 14 amino acids. V was shortened by 0 bases and J by 5 bases, with 11 bases between the two germline ends. Germline V gene lookup returns CDR1 SGHNT and CDR2 YYREEE (reference sequence). The CDR3 region is CASSLDWGRTEAFF. In DNA form, the CDR3 reads TGTGCCAGCAGCTTGGATTGGGGCAGGACTGAAGCTTTCTTT.

Details on this clone: The identical CDR3 is also encoded by other nucleotide sequences in the sample. This sequence joins TRBV19 and TRBJ2-7; perhaps TRBD2 as D (6 bases). Trimming took off 8 bases at V and 3 bases at J, with 8 bases between the two ends. Germline loops: CDR1 LNHDA, CDR2 SQIVND (reference sequence). This CDR3 is 11 amino acids long. CDR3 DNA: TGTGCCAGTTCGCGGGGCTACGAGCAGTACTTC. This gives the protein CASSRGYEQYF.

The V gene is TRBV29-1, the J gene TRBJ2-1; 7 bases map to TRBD1. The CDR3 covers 17 residues. Losses at the gene ends were 2 bases for V and 3 bases for J; bases not matched to a gene: 13. The germline gives CDR1 SQVTM, CDR2 ANQGSEA. In nucleotides, the CDR3 is TGCAGCGTTGAACTCCGGAACCCCGGGACAGTCTACAATGAGCAGTTCTTC. It encodes CSVELRNPGTVYNEQFF.

The chain uses TRBV9 and TRBJ2-7, with D perhaps matching TRBD2 (7 bases). Deletions cut 4 bases from V and 4 bases from J, with 15 bases between. The CDR3 loop spans 14 amino acids. CDR1 is SGDLS and CDR2 is YYNGEE in the germline V gene. CDR3 amino acids: CASSQGGAGYEQYF. CDR3 DNA: TGTGCCAGCAGCCAAGGGGGGGCTGGTTACGAGCAGTACTTC.

This chain joins TRBV5-6 and TRBJ1-4; weak D call: TRBD1 (6 bases). V gave up 3 bases and J gave up 2 bases, with 11 bases separating them. In germline, CDR1 is SGHDT, CDR2 YYEEEE. The length of the CDR3 is 15 residues. The CDR3 protein is CASSWLTGTNEKLFF. In DNA, the CDR3 is TGTGCCAGCAGCTGGTTGACAGGCACTAATGAAAAACTGTTTTTT.

This chain uses TRBV9 with TRBJ2-2; no clear D gene. Deletions cut 1 base from V and 4 bases from J, with 5 bases between. Germline loops: CDR1 SGDLS, CDR2 YYNGEE. There are 13 residues in the CDR3. The CDR3 loop is CASSVPGTGELFF. As DNA, the CDR3 is TGTGCCAGCAGCGTACCAGGCACCGGGGAGCTGTTTTTT.

This chain uses TRBV7-2 with TRBJ2-5; a possible D gene is TRBD2 (5 bases). This CDR3 is built from 16 residues. CDR1 SGHTA and CDR2 FQGNSA come from the germline V gene. V lost 1 base and J lost 2, with 14 bases in between. The CDR3 sequence: CASSLGGLGEQETQYF. Here the CDR3 DNA reads TGTGCCAGCAGCTTAGGAGGACTTGGGGAACAAGAGACCCAGTACTTC.

The chain uses TRBV11-1 and TRBJ2-5, with 12 bases fitting TRBD2. CDR3 length: 18 amino acids. Germline CDR1 reads SGHAT; CDR2 reads FQDESV (reference sequence). J lost 6 bases, V lost 4 bases, and 15 bases had no gene match. The CDR3 region is CASSSLLAGGPLGKTQYF. In nucleotides, the CDR3 is TGTGCCAGCAGCTCCTTACTAGCGGGGGGCCCCCTAGGGAAGACCCAGTACTTC.